These T cell receptor beta chains were read from a single sample in a study of T cell repertoires in cytomegalovirus infection. TCRdb fed the reads into MiXCR, producing one record per CDR3 protein. The repertoire holds 300,000 to 400,000 distinct CDR3 sequences, with 15% to 20% as singletons. Material: PBMCs. The receptors derive from a human donor in good health (CMV status not recorded). Some clones in this sample may be carry-over from other donors' samples. The CDR3 runs from the conserved cysteine through the conserved F or W. Fields, in order: D gene, clone size, V gene, J gene, CDR3 protein, CDR3 DNA. D genes are given only for firm matches. Not all rows give a size; the values are once, few, many and, for expanded clones, a class.

.	many	TRBV7-2	TRBJ2-7	CASSFRPGTDYEQYF	TGTGCCAGCAGCTTCCGACCCGGGACGGACTACGAGCAGTACTTC
TRBD1	.	TRBV18	TRBJ1-2	CASSPRTGLYTF	TGTGCCAGCTCACCACGGACAGGGTTATACACCTTC
.	.	TRBV28	TRBJ2-2	CASSPGFMGSIKANTGELFF	TGTGCCAGCAGTCCCGGATTTATGGGATCGATTAAAGCGAACACCGGGGAGCTGTTTTTT
.	many	TRBV7-2	TRBJ2-1	CASSFMRGVQFF	TGTGCCAGCAGCTTCATGAGGGGGGTGCAGTTCTTC
.	.	TRBV28	TRBJ1-1	CASSTQITEAFF	TGTGCCAGCAGCACACAGATCACTGAAGCTTTCTTT
.	many	TRBV7-6	TRBJ1-1	CASSSRERGGAFF	TGTGCCAGCAGCTCTAGGGAGCGGGGGGGAGCTTTCTTT
.	.	TRBV10-3	TRBJ1-3	CATKSGNTIYF	TGTGCCACGAAGTCTGGAAACACCATATATTTT
TRBD1	few	TRBV6-5	TRBJ1-1	CASSYSPLQGYVTEAFF	TGTGCCAGCAGTTACTCACCCTTACAGGGGTACGTCACTGAAGCTTTCTTT
.	.	TRBV20-1	TRBJ2-3	CSAVRGTDTQYF	TGCAGTGCCGTAAGGGGCACAGATACGCAGTATTTT
TRBD2	many	TRBV7-8	TRBJ2-5	CASSSTSGGPQETQYF	TGTGCCAGCAGCTCGACTAGCGGGGGGCCACAAGAGACCCAGTACTTC
TRBD2	few	TRBV19	TRBJ2-1	CATSMGLARAEQFF	TGTGCCACCTCTATGGGACTAGCGAGAGCTGAGCAGTTCTTC
TRBD2	.	TRBV5-4	TRBJ2-7	CASSGPRTSATYEQYF	TGTGCCAGCAGCGGACCTAGGACTAGCGCGACCTACGAGCAGTACTTC
.	few	TRBV20-1	TRBJ2-5	CSARDATGSETQYF	TGCAGTGCTAGAGATGCGACGGGATCAGAGACCCAGTACTTC
TRBD1	many	TRBV7-2	TRBJ2-7	CASSSPDRASYEQYF	TGTGCCAGCAGCTCCCCGGACAGGGCTTCCTACGAGCAGTACTTC
.	many	TRBV20-1	TRBJ2-3	CSAREITTDTQYF	TGCAGTGCTAGAGAGATTACCACAGATACGCAGTATTTT
.	few	TRBV7-2	TRBJ1-5	CASSSGQFNQPQHF	TGTGCCAGCAGCTCAGGACAGTTTAATCAGCCCCAGCATTTT
.	.	TRBV2	TRBJ2-2	CASSPRGRAELFF	TGTGCCAGCAGCCCCAGAGGCCGGGCTGAGCTGTTTTTT
.	few	TRBV14	TRBJ1-2	CASSPYRAFHGYTF	TGTGCCAGCAGCCCCTACAGGGCCTTCCATGGCTACACCTTC
TRBD1	many	TRBV12-3/TRBV12-4	TRBJ1-5	CASSSGYRGYNQPQHF	TGTGCCAGCAGTTCTGGTTACAGGGGGTACAATCAGCCCCAGCATTTT
.	many	TRBV7-9	TRBJ2-7	CASSLDPGYYEQYF	TGTGCCAGCAGCTTAGATCCGGGCTACTACGAGCAGTACTTC
TRBD1	many	TRBV12-3/TRBV12-4	TRBJ1-1	CASRDRARNTEAFF	TGTGCCAGCAGGGACAGGGCTCGGAACACTGAAGCTTTCTTT
TRBD1	.	TRBV25-1	TRBJ2-1	CASSVVGTGTYNEQFF	TGTGCCAGCAGTGTAGTTGGGACAGGGACCTACAATGAGCAGTTCTTC
TRBD1	.	TRBV20-1	TRBJ1-5	CSARQGFGDQPQHF	TGCAGTGCTCGACAGGGTTTTGGGGATCAGCCCCAGCATTTT
TRBD2	many	TRBV7-2	TRBJ2-5	CASSLYGGETQYF	TGTGCCAGCAGCTTATACGGGGGGGAGACCCAGTACTTC
.	many	TRBV19	TRBJ2-5	CASSIVPQETQYF	TGTGCCAGTAGTATTGTCCCCCAAGAGACCCAGTACTTC
.	.	TRBV14	TRBJ1-1	CASSYYDNTEAFF	TGTGCCAGCAGCTACTACGATAACACTGAAGCTTTCTTT
.	many	TRBV7-2	TRBJ2-1	CASSFSGGNYNEQFF	TGTGCCAGCAGCTTTAGCGGTGGAAACTACAATGAGCAGTTCTTC
TRBD1	many	TRBV7-9	TRBJ2-7	CASSLAGQGKQYF	TGTGCCAGCAGCTTAGCGGGACAGGGAAAGCAGTACTTC
TRBD2	many	TRBV28	TRBJ2-3	CASSFGSGGDRDTQYF	TGTGCCAGCAGTTTTGGTAGCGGGGGGGACAGAGATACGCAGTATTTT
.	few	TRBV4-1	TRBJ1-4	CASSYGNNEKLFF	TGCGCCAGCAGCTATGGGAATAATGAAAAACTGTTTTTT
TRBD2	few	TRBV19	TRBJ2-3	CASSAFVGGRVPDTQYF	TGTGCCAGTTCTGCCTTCGTCGGCGGGAGAGTCCCAGATACGCAGTATTTT
TRBD2	.	TRBV20-1	TRBJ2-3	CSARDLAGGQDTQYF	TGCAGTGCTAGAGACCTAGCGGGGGGGCAAGATACGCAGTATTTT
.	.	TRBV10-3	TRBJ1-1	CAISGSDSVTEAFF	TGTGCCATCAGTGGCTCGGACAGTGTCACTGAAGCTTTCTTT
.	many	TRBV7-2	TRBJ2-1	CASSFWNEQFF	TGTGCCAGCAGCTTCTGGAATGAGCAGTTCTTC
.	.	TRBV19	TRBJ1-4	CASRPTAGAEKLFF	TGTGCCAGTAGACCTACGGCGGGGGCCGAAAAACTGTTTTTT
.	.	TRBV5-5	TRBJ2-1	CASSSGYLANEQFF	TGTGCCAGCAGCTCAGGGTATCTCGCCAATGAGCAGTTCTTC
.	once	TRBV6-2/TRBV6-3	TRBJ2-1	CASSGAPEQFF	TGTGCCAGCAGTGGGGCCCCTGAGCAGTTCTTC
.	.	TRBV7-9	TRBJ1-2	CASSPPEGQVYGYTF	TGTGCCAGCAGCCCACCGGAGGGCCAGGTTTATGGCTACACCTTC
.	once	TRBV3-1	TRBJ1-1	CASSQGSINKAFF	TGTGCCAGCAGCCAAGGTTCCATAAACAAAGCTTTCTTT
.	many	TRBV27	TRBJ2-1	CASSAWPLGTSSYNEQFF	TGTGCCAGCAGCGCATGGCCTTTAGGGACGAGCTCCTACAATGAGCAGTTCTTC
TRBD1	few	TRBV12-3/TRBV12-4	TRBJ1-5	CASHRGYSNQPQHF	TGTGCCAGCCACAGGGGGTATAGCAATCAGCCCCAGCATTTT
.	many	TRBV7-9	TRBJ1-1	CASSLRGSGTEAFF	TGTGCCAGCAGCCTGCGGGGCTCCGGCACTGAAGCTTTCTTT
.	few	TRBV2	TRBJ2-3	CASSELGADTQYF	TGTGCCAGCAGTGAACTAGGTGCAGATACGCAGTATTTT
TRBD1	.	TRBV11-2	TRBJ2-7	CASSLSGQGIYEQYF	TGTGCCAGCAGCTTATCGGGACAGGGGATCTACGAGCAGTACTTC
.	many	TRBV12-3/TRBV12-4	TRBJ1-1	CASSPTGLRGAFF	TGTGCCAGCAGTCCCACGGGGTTACGGGGAGCTTTCTTT
TRBD2	.	TRBV12-3/TRBV12-4	TRBJ2-2	CASSLALGLARTELFF	TGTGCCAGCAGTTTAGCGTTAGGACTAGCCCGGACTGAGCTGTTTTTT
TRBD1	.	TRBV10-3	TRBJ1-1	CAISEGQVSTFF	TGTGCCATCAGTGAGGGACAGGTATCGACTTTCTTT
.	.	TRBV20-1	TRBJ1-1	CSARDQGEAFF	TGCAGTGCTAGAGATCAAGGGGAGGCTTTCTTT
.	.	TRBV7-2	TRBJ1-1	CASSHTRQTEGDTEAFF	TGTGCCAGCAGCCACACCCGACAGACCGAGGGGGACACTGAAGCTTTCTTT
TRBD2	few	TRBV6-2/TRBV6-3	TRBJ2-3	CASSLPSGSGTDTQYF	TGTGCCAGCAGTTTGCCTAGCGGGAGCGGGACAGATACGCAGTATTTT
.	many	TRBV7-2	TRBJ1-6	CASSDRQDSSYNSPLHF	TGTGCCAGCAGCGACCGACAGGATAGCTCCTATAATTCACCCCTCCACTTT
TRBD2	.	TRBV19	TRBJ2-1	CASSIRWGGTYNEQFF	TGTGCCAGTAGTATTAGGTGGGGGGGGACCTACAATGAGCAGTTCTTC
.	many	TRBV7-8	TRBJ2-1	CASRRTRVAYLDEQFF	TGTGCCAGCAGACGGACAAGGGTGGCCTACTTGGATGAGCAGTTCTTC
.	.	TRBV9	TRBJ2-7	CASSGRFLHF	TGTGCCAGCAGCGGGCGGTTCTTGCACTTC
TRBD1	few	TRBV29-1	TRBJ1-2	CSVPPDRGGGYTF	TGCAGCGTTCCACCCGACAGGGGAGGGGGCTACACCTTC
.	many	TRBV7-2	TRBJ2-1	CASKPQGTKYNEQFF	TGTGCCAGCAAACCCCAGGGGACTAAGTACAATGAGCAGTTCTTC
TRBD1	.	TRBV27	TRBJ1-5	CASSSGTEFNQPQHF	TGTGCCAGCAGCTCCGGGACAGAATTCAATCAGCCCCAGCATTTT
.	.	TRBV5-4	TRBJ2-3	CATTDWVGDTQYF	TGTGCCACCACGGACTGGGTGGGAGATACGCAGTATTTT
.	few	TRBV12-3/TRBV12-4	TRBJ2-1	CASSLRDAQASEQFF	TGTGCCAGCAGTCTGAGGGACGCCCAGGCTAGTGAGCAGTTCTTC